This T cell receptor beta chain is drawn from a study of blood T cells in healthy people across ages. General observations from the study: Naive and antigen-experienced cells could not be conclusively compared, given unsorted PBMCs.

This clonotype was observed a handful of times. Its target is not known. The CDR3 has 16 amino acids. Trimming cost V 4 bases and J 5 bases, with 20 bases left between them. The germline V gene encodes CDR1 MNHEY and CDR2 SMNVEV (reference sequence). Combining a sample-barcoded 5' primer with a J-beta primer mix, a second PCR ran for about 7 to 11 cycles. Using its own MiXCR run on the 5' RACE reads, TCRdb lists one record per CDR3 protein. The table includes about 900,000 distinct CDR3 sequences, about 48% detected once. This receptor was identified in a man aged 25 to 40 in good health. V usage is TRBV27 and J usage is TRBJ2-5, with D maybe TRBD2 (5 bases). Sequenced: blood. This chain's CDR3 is CASSSLLDWPQETQYF. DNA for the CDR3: TGTGCCAGCAGTTCGCTATTGGACTGGCCTCAGGAGACCCAGTACTTC.